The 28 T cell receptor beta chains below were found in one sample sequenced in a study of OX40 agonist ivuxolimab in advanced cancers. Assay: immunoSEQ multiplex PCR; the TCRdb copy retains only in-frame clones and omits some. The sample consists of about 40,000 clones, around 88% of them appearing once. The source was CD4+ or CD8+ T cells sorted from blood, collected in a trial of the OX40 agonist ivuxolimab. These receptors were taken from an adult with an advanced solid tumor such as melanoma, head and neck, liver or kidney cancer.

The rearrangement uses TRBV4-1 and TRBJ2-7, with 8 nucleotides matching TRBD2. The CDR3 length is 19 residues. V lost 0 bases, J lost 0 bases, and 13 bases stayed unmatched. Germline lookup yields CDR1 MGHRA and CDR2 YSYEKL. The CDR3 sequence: CASSQEGGRAGAISYEQYF. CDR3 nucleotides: TGCGCCAGCAGCCAAGAAGGAGGAAGAGCGGGAGCTATCTCCTACGAGCAGTACTTC.

CDR3 nucleotides: TGCAGCGTTGAATTGGGGGGAGGGAGCACAGATACGCAGTATTTT. This gives the protein CSVELGGGSTDTQYF. The chain employs TRBV29-1 and TRBJ2-3; 7 bases are a match to TRBD2. The CDR3 runs 15 residues. Germline assignment: CDR1 SQVTM and CDR2 ANQGSEA. V lost 2 bases, J lost 0 bases, and 5 bases stayed unmatched.

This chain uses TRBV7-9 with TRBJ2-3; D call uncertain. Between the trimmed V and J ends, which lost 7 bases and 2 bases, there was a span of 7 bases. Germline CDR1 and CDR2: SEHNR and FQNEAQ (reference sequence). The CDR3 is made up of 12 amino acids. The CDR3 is CASIKATDTQYF. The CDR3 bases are TGTGCCAGCATCAAAGCCACAGATACGCAGTATTTT.

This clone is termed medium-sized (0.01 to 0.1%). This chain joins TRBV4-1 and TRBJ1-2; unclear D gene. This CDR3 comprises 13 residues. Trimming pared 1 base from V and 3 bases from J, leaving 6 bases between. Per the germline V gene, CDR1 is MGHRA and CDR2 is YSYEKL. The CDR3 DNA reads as TGCGCCAGCAGCCAAGTGGCGGACTATGGCTACACCTTC. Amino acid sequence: CASSQVADYGYTF.

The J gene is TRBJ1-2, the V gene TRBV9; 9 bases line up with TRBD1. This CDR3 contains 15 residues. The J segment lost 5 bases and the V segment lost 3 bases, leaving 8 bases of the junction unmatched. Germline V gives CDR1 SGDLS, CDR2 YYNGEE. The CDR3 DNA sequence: TGTGCCAGCAGCGCGATGGACAGGGGACGATATGGCTACACCTTC. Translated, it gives CASSAMDRGRYGYTF.

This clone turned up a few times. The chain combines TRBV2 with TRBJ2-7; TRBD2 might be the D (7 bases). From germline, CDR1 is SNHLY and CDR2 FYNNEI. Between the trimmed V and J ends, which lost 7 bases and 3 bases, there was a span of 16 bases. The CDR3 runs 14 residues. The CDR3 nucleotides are TGTGCCAGCAACACTGGGGGGGCGGGCTACGAGCAGTACTTC. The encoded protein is CASNTGGAGYEQYF.

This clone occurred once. The CDR3 region has the DNA TGTGCCTGGAGTGTAGCGGGGGGGGCCTACGAGCAGTACTTC. Protein sequence: CAWSVAGGAYEQYF. The chain couples TRBV30 to TRBJ2-7, with 10 bases identical to TRBD2. V gave up 0 bases and J gave up 2 bases; unmatched junction bases: 1. The length of the CDR3 is 14 residues. The V gene's germline CDR1 is GTSNPN and CDR2 SVGIG (reference sequence).

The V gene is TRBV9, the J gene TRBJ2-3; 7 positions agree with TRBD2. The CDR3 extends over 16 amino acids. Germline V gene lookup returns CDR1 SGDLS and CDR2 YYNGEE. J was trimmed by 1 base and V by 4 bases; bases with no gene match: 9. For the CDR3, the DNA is TGTGCCAGCAGCTATACAGGACTAGGCGGCACAGATACGCAGTATTTT. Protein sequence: CASSYTGLGGTDTQYF.

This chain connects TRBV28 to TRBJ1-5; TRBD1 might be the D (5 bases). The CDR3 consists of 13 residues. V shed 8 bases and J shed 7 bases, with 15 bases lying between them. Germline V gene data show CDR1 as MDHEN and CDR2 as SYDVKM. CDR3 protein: CASLGRGGQPQHF. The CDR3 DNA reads TGTGCCAGCCTGGGACGGGGGGGACAGCCCCAGCATTTT.

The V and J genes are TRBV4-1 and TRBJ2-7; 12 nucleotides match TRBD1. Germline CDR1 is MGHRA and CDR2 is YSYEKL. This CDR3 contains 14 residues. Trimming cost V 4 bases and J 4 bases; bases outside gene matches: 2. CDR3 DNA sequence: TGCGCCAGCAGCCCGGGACAGGGGGCATACGAGCAGTACTTC. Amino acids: CASSPGQGAYEQYF.

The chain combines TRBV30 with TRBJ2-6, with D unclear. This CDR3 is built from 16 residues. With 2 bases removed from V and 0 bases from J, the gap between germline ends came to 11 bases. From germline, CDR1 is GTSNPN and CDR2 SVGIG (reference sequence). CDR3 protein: CAWSSLLGSGANVLTF. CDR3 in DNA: TGTGCCTGGAGTAGTCTTTTAGGCTCTGGGGCCAACGTCCTGACTTTC.

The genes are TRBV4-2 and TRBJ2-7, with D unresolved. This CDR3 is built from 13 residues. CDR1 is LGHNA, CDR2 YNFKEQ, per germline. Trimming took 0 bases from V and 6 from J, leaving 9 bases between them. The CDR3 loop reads CASSQEAPSEQYF. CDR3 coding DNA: TGTGCCAGCAGCCAAGAAGCCCCAAGCGAGCAGTACTTC.

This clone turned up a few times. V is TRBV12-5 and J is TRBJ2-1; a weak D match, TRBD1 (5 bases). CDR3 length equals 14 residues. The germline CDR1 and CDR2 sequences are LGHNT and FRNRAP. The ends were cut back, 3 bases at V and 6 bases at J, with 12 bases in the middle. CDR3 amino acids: CASGFQGRANEQFF. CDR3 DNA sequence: TGTGCTAGTGGTTTTCAGGGAAGGGCCAATGAGCAGTTCTTC.

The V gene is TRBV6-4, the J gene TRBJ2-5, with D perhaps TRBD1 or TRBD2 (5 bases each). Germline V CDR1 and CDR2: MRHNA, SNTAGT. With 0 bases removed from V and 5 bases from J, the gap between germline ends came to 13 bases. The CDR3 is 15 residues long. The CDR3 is CASSDSGERVETQYF. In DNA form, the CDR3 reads TGTGCCAGCAGTGACTCGGGGGAAAGGGTTGAGACCCAGTACTTC.

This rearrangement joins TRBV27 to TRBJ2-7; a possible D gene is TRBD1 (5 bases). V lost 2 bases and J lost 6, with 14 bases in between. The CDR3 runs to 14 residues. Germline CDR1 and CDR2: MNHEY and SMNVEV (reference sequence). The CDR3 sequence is CASSLVQGSAEQYF. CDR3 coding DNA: TGTGCCAGCAGTTTAGTTCAGGGTTCCGCCGAGCAGTACTTC.

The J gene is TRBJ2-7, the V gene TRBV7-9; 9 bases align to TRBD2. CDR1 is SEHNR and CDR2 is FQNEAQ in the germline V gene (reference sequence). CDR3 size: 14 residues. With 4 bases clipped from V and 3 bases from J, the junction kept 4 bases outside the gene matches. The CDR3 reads CASSSSGMLYEQYF. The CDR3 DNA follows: TGTGCCAGCAGCTCTAGCGGGATGCTCTACGAGCAGTACTTC. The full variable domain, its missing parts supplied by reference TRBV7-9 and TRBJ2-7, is DTGVSQNPRHKITKRGQNVTFRCDPISEHNRLYWYRQTLGQGPEFLTYFQNEAQLEKSRLLSDRFSAERPKGSFSTLEIQRTEQGDSAMYLCASSSSGMLYEQYFGPGTRLTVT.

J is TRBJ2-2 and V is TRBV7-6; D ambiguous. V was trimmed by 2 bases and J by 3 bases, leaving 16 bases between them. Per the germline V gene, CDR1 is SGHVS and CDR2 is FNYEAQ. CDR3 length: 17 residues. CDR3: CASSLSIEKADTGELFF. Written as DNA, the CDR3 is TGTGCCAGCAGCTTATCCATCGAGAAGGCGGACACCGGGGAGCTGTTTTTT. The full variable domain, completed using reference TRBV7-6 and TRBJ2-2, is GAGVSQSPRYKVTKRGQDVALRCDPISGHVSLYWYRQALGQGPEFLTYFNYEAQQDKSGLPNDRFSAERPEGSISTLTIQRTEQRDSAMYRCASSLSIEKADTGELFFGEGSRLTVL.

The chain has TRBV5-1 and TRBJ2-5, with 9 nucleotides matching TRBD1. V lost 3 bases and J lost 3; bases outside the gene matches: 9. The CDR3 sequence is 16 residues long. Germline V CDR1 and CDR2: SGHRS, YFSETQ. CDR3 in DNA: TGCGCCAGCAGCTATGACAGGGGGGTCTCGGAAGAGACCCAGTACTTC. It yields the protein CASSYDRGVSEETQYF.

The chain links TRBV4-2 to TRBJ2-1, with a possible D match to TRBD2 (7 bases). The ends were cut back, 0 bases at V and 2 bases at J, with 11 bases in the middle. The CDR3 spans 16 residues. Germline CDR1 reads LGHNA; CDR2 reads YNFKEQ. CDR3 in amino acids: CASSQELGGPYNEQFF. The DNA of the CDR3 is TGTGCCAGCAGCCAAGAATTGGGGGGGCCCTACAATGAGCAGTTCTTC.

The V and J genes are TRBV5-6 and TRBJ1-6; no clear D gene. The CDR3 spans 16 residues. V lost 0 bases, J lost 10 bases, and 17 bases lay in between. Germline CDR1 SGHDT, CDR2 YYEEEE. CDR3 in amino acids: CASSLEWAGARSPLHF. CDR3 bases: TGTGCCAGCAGCTTGGAATGGGCCGGCGCAAGGTCACCCCTCCACTTT.

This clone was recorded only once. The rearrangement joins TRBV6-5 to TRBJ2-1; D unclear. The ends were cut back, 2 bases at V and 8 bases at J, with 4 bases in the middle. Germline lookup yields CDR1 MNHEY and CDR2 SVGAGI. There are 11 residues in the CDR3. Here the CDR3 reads CASSYGDEQFF. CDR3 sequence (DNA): TGTGCCAGCAGTTACGGGGATGAGCAGTTCTTC.

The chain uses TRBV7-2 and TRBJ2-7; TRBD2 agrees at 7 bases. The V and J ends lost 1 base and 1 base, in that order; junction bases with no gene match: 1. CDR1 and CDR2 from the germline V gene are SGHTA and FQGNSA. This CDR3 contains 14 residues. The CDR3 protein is CASSLDGGSYEQYF. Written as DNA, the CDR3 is TGTGCCAGCAGCTTAGACGGGGGGTCCTACGAGCAGTACTTC. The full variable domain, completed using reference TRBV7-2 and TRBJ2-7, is GAGVSQSPSNKVTEKGKDVELRCDPISGHTALYWYRQSLGQGLEFLIYFQGNSAPDKSGLPSDRFSAERTGGSVSTLTIQRTQQEDSAVYLCASSLDGGSYEQYFGPGTRLTVT.

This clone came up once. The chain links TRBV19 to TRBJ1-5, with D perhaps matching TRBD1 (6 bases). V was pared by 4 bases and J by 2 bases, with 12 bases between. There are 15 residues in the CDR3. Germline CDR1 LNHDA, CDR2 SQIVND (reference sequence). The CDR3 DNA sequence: TGTGCCAGTAGTAATCCAGGGGAAGGCAATCAGCCCCAGCATTTT. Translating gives CASSNPGEGNQPQHF.

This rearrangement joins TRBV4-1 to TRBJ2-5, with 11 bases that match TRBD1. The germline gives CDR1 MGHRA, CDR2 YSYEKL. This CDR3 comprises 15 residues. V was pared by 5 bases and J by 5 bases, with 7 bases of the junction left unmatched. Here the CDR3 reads CASSDWTGGSETQYF. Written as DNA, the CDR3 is TGCGCCAGCAGCGATTGGACAGGGGGCAGCGAGACCCAGTACTTC.

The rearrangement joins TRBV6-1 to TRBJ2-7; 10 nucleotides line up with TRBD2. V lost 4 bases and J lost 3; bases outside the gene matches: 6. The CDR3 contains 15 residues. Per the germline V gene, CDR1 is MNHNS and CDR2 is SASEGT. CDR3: CASSATSGDHYEQYF. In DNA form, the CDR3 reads TGTGCCAGCAGTGCTACTAGCGGGGACCACTACGAGCAGTACTTC.

This CDR3 reads CASSKGAYIQYF. In DNA form, the CDR3 reads TGTGCCAGCAGCAAAGGGGCCTACATTCAGTACTTC. The chain carries TRBV21-1 and TRBJ2-4; the D call TRBD1 from the table was never checked on the DNA. TRBV21-1 counts as a pseudogene. CDR3 length: 12 residues.

The CDR3 nucleotides read TGTGCCACCCGAGGGAGCGGCCTTGGAAACACCATATATTTT. Translating it yields CATRGSGLGNTIYF. The chain combines TRBV15 with TRBJ1-3, with D uncertain. CDR1 is LNHNV, CDR2 YYDKDF, per germline (reference sequence). CDR3 length: 14 amino acids. The V and J ends lost 8 bases and 3 bases respectively, with 14 bases between them.

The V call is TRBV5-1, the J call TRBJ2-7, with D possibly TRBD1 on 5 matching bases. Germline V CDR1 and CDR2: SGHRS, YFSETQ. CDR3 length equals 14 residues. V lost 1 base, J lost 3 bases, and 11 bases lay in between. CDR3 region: CASSLLPGNYEQYF. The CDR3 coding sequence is TGCGCCAGCAGCTTGCTACCAGGGAACTACGAGCAGTACTTC.